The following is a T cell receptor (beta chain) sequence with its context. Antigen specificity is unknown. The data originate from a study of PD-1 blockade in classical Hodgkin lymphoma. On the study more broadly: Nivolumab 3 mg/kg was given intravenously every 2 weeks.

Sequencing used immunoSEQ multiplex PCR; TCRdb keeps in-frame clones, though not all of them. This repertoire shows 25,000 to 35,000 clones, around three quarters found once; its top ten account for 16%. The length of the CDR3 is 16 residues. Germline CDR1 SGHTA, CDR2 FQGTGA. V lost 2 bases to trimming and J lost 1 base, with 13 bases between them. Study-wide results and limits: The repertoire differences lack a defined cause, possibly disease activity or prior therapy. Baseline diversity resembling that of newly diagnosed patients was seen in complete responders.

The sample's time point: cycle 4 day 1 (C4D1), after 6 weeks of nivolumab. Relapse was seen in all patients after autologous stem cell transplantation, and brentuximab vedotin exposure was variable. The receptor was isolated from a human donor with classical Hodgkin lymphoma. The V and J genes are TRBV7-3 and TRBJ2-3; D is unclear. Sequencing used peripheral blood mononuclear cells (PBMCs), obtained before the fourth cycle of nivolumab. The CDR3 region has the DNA TGTGCCAGCAGCTTAGGGGTGGTATCCGGCACAGATACGCAGTATTTT. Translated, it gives CASSLGVVSGTDTQYF.